Each of the 10 T cell receptor beta chains below was sequenced from the same sample in a study of cytomegalovirus exposure and HLA in healthy donors. With 60 Vbeta and 13 Jbeta primers, the PCR was carried out. The method was immunoSEQ multiplex PCR; TCRdb's version includes in-frame clones alone and lacks a portion of them. The sample yields some 160,000 clones, around 80% seen once. The sequencing input was PBMCs. The source is a boy aged 2 to 10 in good health and CMV-seronegative.

The chain has TRBV6-5 and TRBJ2-5; 7 positions agree with TRBD2. J was trimmed by 2 bases and V by 7 bases; bases with no gene match: 4. Germline CDR1 and CDR2: MNHEY and SVGAGI. CDR3 size: 13 residues. The chain's CDR3 is CASNPGLQETQYF. The DNA of the CDR3 is TGTGCCAGCAATCCGGGACTACAAGAGACCCAGTACTTC.

The chain recombines TRBV10-3 with TRBJ1-2; tentatively, D is TRBD1 (6 bases). Germline V gene lookup returns CDR1 ENHRY and CDR2 SYGVKD. The CDR3 is 14 amino acids. Trimming removed 6 bases at V and 2 bases at J, with 13 bases between. CDR3 DNA sequence: TGTGCCATCAGCAGGACAGCGACAAACTATGGCTACACCTTC. Translation: CAISRTATNYGYTF.

J is TRBJ1-2 and V is TRBV30; tentative D call: TRBD1 (5 bases). The CDR3 consists of 17 residues. The V end lost 0 bases, the J end lost 2 bases, and 19 bases lay between the germline ends. Germline lookup yields CDR1 GTSNPN and CDR2 SVGIG (reference sequence). DNA of the CDR3: TGTGCCTGGAGTGTACTTGACATTAGGCAGGGCAACTATGGCTACACCTTC. Residues: CAWSVLDIRQGNYGYTF.

The chain employs TRBV9 and TRBJ1-4; perhaps TRBD1 as D (5 bases). This CDR3 comprises 15 residues. V was pared by 7 bases and J by 4 bases, with 17 bases between. The germline V gene has CDR1 SGDLS and CDR2 YYNGEE. The CDR3 nucleotides are TGTGCCAGCTCCCTCGGGGGAGGGTTTAATGAAAAACTGTTTTTT. Residues: CASSLGGGFNEKLFF.

This clone showed up just once. This chain links TRBV19 with TRBJ1-6; D ambiguous. Germline CDR1 and CDR2: LNHDA and SQIVND (reference sequence). V was pared by 1 base and J by 8 bases, with 9 bases between. This CDR3 has 14 residues. The CDR3 loop is CASSIAGPHSPLHF. The CDR3 DNA reads as TGTGCCAGTAGTATAGCGGGTCCTCATTCACCCCTCCACTTT.

V usage is TRBV12-1 and J usage is TRBJ1-3. TRBV12-1 is a known pseudogene. The CDR3 runs to 14 residues. The CDR3 coding sequence is TGTGCCAGCAGCTTTTATCCCGTTGGAAACACCATATATTTT. As protein: CASSFYPVGNTIYF.

The rearrangement joins TRBV5-4 to TRBJ2-5; TRBD2 matches at 13 bases. Germline-derived CDR1 and CDR2 are SGHNT and YYREEE (reference sequence). The ends lost 4 bases at V and 4 bases at J; junction bases unmatched: 7. The CDR3 is made up of 16 amino acids. CDR3 in DNA: TGTGCCAGCAGCCCTCGGACTAGCGGGGGAGCAGAGACCCAGTACTTC. Protein: CASSPRTSGGAETQYF.

The chain recombines TRBV6-1 with TRBJ2-5; D is possibly TRBD2 (5 bases). Germline V lookup: CDR1 MNHNS, CDR2 SASEGT. The CDR3 spans 15 residues. Trimming removed 2 bases from V and 4 bases from J, with 14 bases in between. The CDR3 loop reads CASSEIEGVGETQYF. CDR3 in DNA: TGTGCCAGCAGTGAAATTGAGGGTGTCGGAGAGACCCAGTACTTC.

This clone was detected only a few times. V gene TRBV5-4 combines with J gene TRBJ2-5; perhaps TRBD2 as D (6 bases). The DNA end lines up better with TRBJ2-7; the J call may be wrong. The CDR3 length is 15 residues. Looked up from germline, CDR1 is SGHNT and CDR2 is YYREEE (reference sequence). The CDR3 reads CASSALGLLNNEQYF. The CDR3 nucleotides are TGTGCCAGCAGCGCGTTGGGACTTCTAAACAACGAGCAGTACTTC.

With regard to this clone: The junction and the germline gene differ at one end; a read error may be behind it. This sample includes further DNA sequences coding for the same CDR3. V is TRBV27 and J is TRBJ2-7; a weak D match, TRBD1 (6 bases). The germline V gene encodes CDR1 MNHEY and CDR2 SMNVEV (reference sequence). The CDR3 runs to 14 residues. CDR3 residues: CASSLRDTAYEQYF. CDR3 DNA sequence: TGCGCCAGCAGTTTACGGGACACCGCCTACGAGCAGTACTTC.